The clone carrying this TCR beta chain was counted ten times or more. This sample stems from a study of T-cell reconstitution after alpha-beta-depleted transplantation in children. This sample's TCRbeta library carried unique molecular identifier barcodes. TCRdb reprocessed the PCR reads with MiXCR, giving one entry per CDR3 protein. Of about 410,000 distinct CDR3 sequences listed, 20% are singletons. The CDR3 runs to 15 residues. Trimming took off 0 bases at V and 2 bases at J, with 9 bases between the two ends. The germline gives CDR1 LNHNV, CDR2 YYDKDF (reference sequence). The V gene is TRBV15, the J gene TRBJ2-3; D ambiguous. This sequence originates from a human donor who donated a stem cell graft to a child with acute myeloid leukemia. The material sequenced was PBMCs from the stem cell graft donor, taken from the stem cell graft. The CDR3 here is CATSRDRPNTDTQYF. DNA of the CDR3: TGTGCCACCAGCAGAGACAGACCCAACACAGATACGCAGTATTTT.